A single T cell receptor (beta chain) is shown here with its context. The data were taken from a study of blood T cell repertoires in COVID-19. Whole-study context: Samples of COVID-19 (acute and convalescent) were obtained from the United States, Italy and Spain.

J gave up 4 bases and V 3 bases, and 16 bases lay outside the gene matches. In germline, CDR1 is MNHNS, CDR2 SASEGT. There are 18 residues in the CDR3. Using immunoSEQ multiplex PCR, the repertoire was profiled, and TCRdb retains in-frame clones only, with some absent. The sample lists 100,000 to 150,000 clones, approximately 84% occurring once. Sequenced: peripheral blood. The chain joins TRBV6-1 to TRBJ1-2; TRBD1 matches 8 bases. The clonotype originates from a man in his 70s with acute or convalescent COVID-19. CDR3 DNA sequence: TGTGCCAGCAGTGAGGCCCGGGACAGGTGGGCCAGGGGCTATGGCTACACCTTC. Its translation is CASSEARDRWARGYGYTF.